This record covers a single T cell receptor beta chain. Its antigen is undetermined. The data are from a study of OX40 agonist ivuxolimab in advanced cancers. Study summary: Melanoma, hepatocellular carcinoma, head and neck or renal cell cancer occurred in dose-escalation patients. Study-wide findings and caveats: On average, CD8+ T cells showed a greater number of expanded clones than CD4+. In the expanded peripheral T cells, antigen specificity was never determined.

CDR3 length: 15 amino acids. V lost 4 bases, J lost 0 bases, and 12 bases lay in between. The germline V gene has CDR1 MGHRA and CDR2 YSYEKL. Assay: immunoSEQ multiplex PCR; the TCRdb copy retains only in-frame clones and omits some. The sample contains around 60,000 clones, about 85% of which appear only once. The chain couples TRBV4-1 to TRBJ2-5; TRBD2 is a possible D gene (6 bases). The source material was CD4+ or CD8+ T cells sorted from blood, sampled in a trial of the OX40 agonist ivuxolimab. The clonotype originates from an adult with an advanced solid tumor such as melanoma, head and neck, liver or kidney cancer. CDR3 loop: CASSPGWGDQETQYF. CDR3 coding DNA: TGCGCCAGCAGCCCGGGGTGGGGGGACCAAGAGACCCAGTACTTC.